This TCR beta chain was observed in a study of shared clonotypes between healthy human individuals. Study in general: Aged 18 to 49, the donors were a couple of women and three men.

Study results and limitations: For naive CD4 cells, around 5.1% of clonotypes were shared across a handful of donors.

TCRdb keeps only in-frame clones here, not all; method: immunoSEQ multiplex PCR. Here the sample spans under 2,500,000 clones, 90% to 96% being singletons. A word on this clone: Its antigen is as yet unknown.

The germline gives CDR1 SGHRS, CDR2 YFSETQ. V shed 2 bases and J 2 bases; nucleotides not matched to a gene: 7. This CDR3 is built from 15 residues. The specimen was naive CD4+ T cells sorted from blood. Subset meaning: CD45RA+ positively selected. The rearrangement links TRBV5-1 to TRBJ2-7, with TRBD1 matching 7 bases. The TCR sequence derives from a man between 18 and 29 years old in good health. The CDR3 spells CASSFRQGPPYEQYF. Written as DNA, the CDR3 is TGCGCCAGCAGCTTTCGACAGGGTCCCCCCTACGAGCAGTACTTC. Using reference TRBV5-1 and TRBJ2-7 for the parts outside the CDR3, the full variable domain is KAGVTQTPRYLIKTRGQQVTLSCSPISGHRSVSWYQQTPGQGLQFLFEYFSETQRNKGNFPGRFSGRQFSNSRSEMNVSTLELGDSALYLCASSFRQGPPYEQYFGPGTRLTVT.